Listed below are T cell receptor beta chains from one sample, sequenced in a study of blood T cell repertoires in COVID-19. The protocol was immunoSEQ multiplex PCR, while the TCRdb copy is restricted to in-frame clones and leaves out a portion. The sample has 250,000 or so clones, roughly nine tenths seen once. Sequencing was done on a sample of peripheral blood. The receptors originated from a man between 35 and 55 years old with active or convalescent COVID-19. Each CDR3 is given with its conserved first and last residue. The order of the fields is clone size, V gene, CDR3 length, D gene, J gene, CDR3 protein, CDR3 DNA. The D gene is left open where the match is weak. Clone size is shown for a subset of rows, as once, few, many or a class of expanded clone.

NA	TRBV5-6	13	NA	TRBJ2-5	CASSLPARRTQYF	TGTGCCAGCAGCTTACCCGCGCGTCGGACCCAGTACTTC
once	TRBV10-2	14	TRBD1	TRBJ2-1	CASSQGQGSNEQFF	TGCGCCAGCAGCCAGGGACAGGGGTCAAATGAGCAGTTCTTC
few	TRBV6-2/TRBV6-3	14	TRBD1	TRBJ1-5	CASSPTGGAQPQHF	TGTGCCAGCAGCCCTACAGGGGGTGCGCAGCCCCAGCATTTT
NA	TRBV29-1	17	NA	TRBJ1-1	CSVEAFGRVPSSTEAFF	TGCAGCGTTGAAGCGTTTGGCAGGGTTCCTTCTAGCACTGAAGCTTTCTTT
NA	TRBV9	16	TRBD2	TRBJ2-1	CASSVGSRGGQDEQFF	TGTGCCAGCAGCGTAGGGTCGCGGGGGGGCCAGGATGAGCAGTTCTTC
NA	TRBV18	14	TRBD1	TRBJ1-2	CASSPPDRGPGYTF	TGTGCCAGCTCACCGCCTGACAGGGGCCCAGGCTACACCTTC
NA	TRBV6-2/TRBV6-3	12	NA	TRBJ2-1	CASSSRNNEQFF	TGTGCCAGCAGTTCTAGGAACAATGAGCAGTTCTTC
NA	TRBV3-1/TRBV3-2	14	TRBD2	TRBJ2-3	CASSLSGGGDTQYF	TGTGCCAGCAGCTTAAGCGGGGGCGGAGATACGCAGTATTTT
NA	TRBV18	13	NA	TRBJ2-7	CASSQGKGVEQYF	TGTGCCAGCTCACAAGGCAAAGGGGTCGAGCAGTACTTC
NA	TRBV3-1/TRBV3-2	13	NA	TRBJ1-2	CASSPVEGYGYTF	TGTGCCAGCAGCCCGGTTGAGGGCTATGGCTACACCTTC
NA	TRBV6-5	14	NA	TRBJ1-4	CASSFQPGGEKLFF	TGTGCCAGCAGTTTCCAGCCCGGGGGTGAAAAACTGTTTTTT
NA	TRBV6-6	14	TRBD1	TRBJ2-7	CASSYSRQGYEQYF	TGTGCCAGCAGTTACTCCCGACAGGGCTACGAGCAGTACTTC
few	TRBV12-3/TRBV12-4	13	NA	TRBJ2-7	CASSLSQGYEQYF	TGTGCCAGCAGTTTATCCCAGGGATACGAGCAGTACTTC
NA	TRBV28	17	TRBD2	TRBJ2-3	CASSFSGLAGARDTQYF	TGTGCCAGCAGTTTCTCGGGACTAGCGGGGGCGAGAGATACGCAGTATTTT
NA	TRBV18	16	TRBD1	TRBJ1-1	CASSPTRTGGNTEAFF	TGTGCCAGCTCACCAACTAGGACAGGGGGGAACACTGAAGCTTTCTTT
NA	TRBV7-9	19	TRBD2	TRBJ2-2	CASSLAVSRGGHGTGELFF	TGTGCCAGCAGCTTAGCGGTTTCCCGGGGGGGCCATGGCACCGGGGAGCTGTTTTTT
NA	TRBV28	14	NA	TRBJ1-3	CAATRAFSGNTIYF	TGTGCCGCGACTAGAGCCTTCTCTGGAAACACCATATATTTT
NA	TRBV15	15	NA	TRBJ1-5	CATSRDRGSNQPQHF	TGTGCCACCAGCAGAGATCGGGGGAGTAATCAGCCCCAGCATTTT
NA	TRBV27	14	TRBD2	TRBJ2-1	CASTAGGELNEQFF	TGTGCCAGCACTGCGGGAGGGGAGCTCAATGAGCAGTTCTTC
many	TRBV6-5	12	NA	TRBJ2-2	CASSPSPGELFF	TGTGCCAGCAGCCCCTCTCCTGGGGAGCTGTTTTTT
few	TRBV19	12	NA	TRBJ2-1	CASRDLYNEQFF	TGTGCCAGTCGGGACTTGTACAATGAGCAGTTCTTC
once	TRBV6-6	13	NA	TRBJ2-1	CASKRDGSNEQFF	TGTGCCAGCAAAAGAGACGGGAGTAATGAGCAGTTCTTC
NA	TRBV28	16	NA	TRBJ2-5	CASSFDFDRGSETQYF	TGTGCCAGCAGTTTCGACTTCGACAGAGGTTCAGAGACCCAGTACTTC
NA	TRBV13	14	TRBD1	TRBJ2-7	CASSFRDRTYEQYF	TGTGCCAGCAGCTTCAGGGACAGAACCTACGAGCAGTACTTC
NA	TRBV15	19	NA	TRBJ1-1	CATSGSLVPGQWVDTEAFF	TGTGCCACCAGCGGCAGCCTGGTTCCGGGACAATGGGTGGACACTGAAGCTTTCTTT
NA	TRBV19	12	NA	TRBJ1-4	CASSPGTGDLFF	TGTGCCAGTAGTCCAGGGACTGGGGACCTGTTTTTT
NA	TRBV6-4	15	TRBD2	TRBJ2-1	CASRQLAGGSNEQFF	TGTGCCAGCAGACAGCTAGCGGGGGGGAGCAATGAGCAGTTCTTC
NA	TRBV7-9	17	TRBD2	TRBJ2-2	CASSLGLAGLKTGELFF	TGTGCCAGCAGCTTAGGGCTAGCGGGACTGAAGACCGGGGAGCTGTTTTTT
NA	TRBV7-9	15	NA	TRBJ1-5	CASSLANQFDQPQHF	TGTGCCAGCAGCTTAGCAAACCAGTTTGATCAGCCCCAGCATTTT
NA	TRBV24-1	13	NA	TRBJ1-1	CATSDSDRREAFF	TGTGCCACCAGTGATTCTGACAGGCGTGAAGCTTTCTTT
NA	TRBV6-5	14	NA	TRBJ2-7	CASSYTGGTYEQYF	TGTGCCAGCAGTTACACGGGCGGGACGTACGAGCAGTACTTC
NA	TRBV12-3/TRBV12-4	12	NA	TRBJ2-5	CASSTTQETQYF	TGTGCCAGCAGTACTACCCAAGAGACCCAGTACTTC
once	TRBV11-2	15	TRBD1	TRBJ2-7	CASSLTGTGLYEQYF	TGTGCCAGCAGCTTAACTGGGACAGGGCTCTACGAGCAGTACTTC
NA	TRBV5-1	16	NA	TRBJ1-1	CASSLVETHANTEAFF	TGCGCCAGCAGCTTGGTTGAAACACATGCGAACACTGAAGCTTTCTTT
once	TRBV23-1	16	NA	TRBJ1-3	CASSQLEGYSGNTIYF	TGCGCCAGCAGTCAACTAGAGGGCTACTCTGGAAACACCATATATTTT
few	TRBV29-1	14	TRBD1	TRBJ1-6	CSVATGNSNSPLHF	TGCAGCGTCGCGACAGGGAATAGTAATTCACCCCTCCACTTT
NA	TRBV6-5	15	TRBD1	TRBJ1-1	CASRGTGASNTEAFF	TGTGCCAGCAGAGGGACAGGGGCCTCGAACACTGAAGCTTTCTTT
NA	TRBV24-1	15	NA	TRBJ2-2	CATSDPPPYTGELFF	TGTGCCACCAGTGATCCCCCCCCGTACACCGGGGAGCTGTTTTTT
NA	TRBV11-3	15	NA	TRBJ1-4	CASSPSRAWGEKLFF	TGTGCCAGCAGCCCCTCCAGGGCCTGGGGTGAAAAACTGTTTTTT
NA	TRBV6-6	14	TRBD1	TRBJ2-7	CASRAGQGNYEQYF	TGTGCCAGCAGGGCGGGACAGGGGAACTACGAGCAGTACTTC
NA	TRBV20-1	11	NA	TRBJ2-3	CSAYRTDTQYF	TGCAGTGCATATCGTACAGATACGCAGTATTTT
once	TRBV3-1/TRBV3-2	13	NA	TRBJ2-7	CASSHSNSYEQYF	TGTGCCAGCAGCCATAGCAATTCCTACGAGCAGTACTTC
NA	TRBV6-5	14	TRBD1	TRBJ2-5	CASRRQGWIETQYF	TGTGCCAGCAGACGACAGGGTTGGATTGAGACCCAGTACTTC
NA	TRBV7-7	14	NA	TRBJ2-1	CASSLSPLDNEQFF	TGTGCCAGCAGCCTCTCCCCACTCGATAATGAGCAGTTCTTC
NA	TRBV2	14	NA	TRBJ1-4	CASSGRGAAEKLFF	TGTGCCAGCAGCGGACGGGGGGCGGCTGAAAAACTGTTTTTT